This T cell receptor beta chain was sequenced for a study of blood T cell repertoires in COVID-19. The assay was immunoSEQ multiplex PCR, and TCRdb's table has in-frame clones only and misses some. The top ten clones hold less than 3.5% of a sample with about 160,000 clones, 80% to 90% of them seen once. CDR1 and CDR2 (germline): SNHLY, FYNNEI. CDR3 length: 13 residues. Trimming left V 6 bases short and J 0 bases short, with 5 bases between. Sample: peripheral blood. The chain carries TRBV2 and TRBJ1-4; D remains ambiguous. The sequence derives from a man aged 65-85 years with acute or convalescent COVID-19. The CDR3 coding sequence is TGTGCCAGCAGGCGAGCAACTAATGAAAAACTGTTTTTT. Its protein product is CASRRATNEKLFF.